What follows are 19 T cell receptor beta chains derived from one specimen sequenced in a study of blood T cell repertoires in COVID-19. Clones were sequenced by immunoSEQ multiplex PCR, and TCRdb holds only the in-frame ones, with some missing. The sample shows about 370,000 clones, approximately 88% of them seen only once. Material: peripheral blood. The source of these receptors is a young woman with COVID-19, enrolled during active disease.

This sequence joins TRBV6-6 and TRBJ2-1; tentative D call: TRBD1 (6 bases). The germline V gene encodes CDR1 MNHNY and CDR2 SVGAGI (reference sequence). This CDR3 spans 14 amino acids. V lost 6 bases to trimming and J lost 4 bases, with 13 bases between them. This chain's CDR3 is CASSTGQVYNEQFF. The CDR3 nucleotides read TGTGCCAGCAGCACGGGACAAGTTTACAATGAGCAGTTCTTC.

V gene TRBV29-1 combines with J gene TRBJ2-3, with 7 bases that match TRBD2. This CDR3 is 14 amino acids long. Germline V gives CDR1 SQVTM, CDR2 ANQGSEA. V lost 1 base, J lost 4 bases, and 5 bases stayed unmatched. The CDR3 loop is CSVEAGGKPDTQYF. The CDR3, as DNA: TGCAGCGTTGAAGCCGGGGGGAAACCAGATACGCAGTATTTT.

V is TRBV27 and J is TRBJ2-7; TRBD2 is a possible D gene (5 bases). Germline assignment: CDR1 MNHEY and CDR2 SMNVEV (reference sequence). With 2 bases removed from V and 2 bases from J, the gap between germline ends came to 13 bases. CDR3 size: 15 residues. CDR3 in amino acids: CASSLDYRFTYEQYF. CDR3 DNA: TGTGCCAGCAGTTTAGACTATAGGTTCACCTACGAGCAGTACTTC.

V and J are TRBV4-1 and TRBJ1-1; D is uncertain. The V end was cut by 4 bases, the J end by 5 bases, with 14 bases between. This CDR3 spans 14 amino acids. The V gene's germline CDR1 is MGHRA and CDR2 YSYEKL. CDR3 nucleotides: TGCGCCAGCAGCCTTACATGGGGAGGGACTGAAGCTTTCTTT. It translates to CASSLTWGGTEAFF.

The chain has TRBV3-1 (or the pseudogene TRBV3-2) and TRBJ2-6; no definite D call. This CDR3 has 17 amino acids. Trimming shortened V by 2 bases and J by 3 bases, and 14 bases separated the two germline ends. The V gene's germline CDR1 is LGHDT and CDR2 YNNKEL (reference sequence). CDR3 bases: TGTGCCAGCAGCCAACAACCCTCAGGATATGGGGCCAACGTCCTGACTTTC. Amino acids: CASSQQPSGYGANVLTF.

The chain couples TRBV12-3 or TRBV12-4 to TRBJ1-2; a weak D match, TRBD1 (6 bases). The CDR3 has 12 residues. The V end lost 2 bases, the J end lost 5 bases, and 6 bases lay between the germline ends. The chain's CDR3 is CASSLQGYGYTF. CDR3 sequence (DNA): TGTGCCAGCAGTTTACAGGGGTATGGCTACACCTTC.

This rearrangement joins TRBV9 to TRBJ2-1; 14 nucleotides match TRBD2. This CDR3 is built from 18 residues. CDR1 SGDLS and CDR2 YYNGEE come from the germline V gene. With 2 bases clipped from V and 4 bases from J, the junction kept 8 bases outside the gene matches. CDR3 sequence: CASSVLGTSGSPYNEQFF. In DNA form, the CDR3 reads TGTGCCAGCAGCGTGCTGGGGACTAGCGGGAGCCCATACAATGAGCAGTTCTTC.

The chain is built from TRBV6-4 and TRBJ2-7; TRBD2 agrees at 7 bases. The CDR3 covers 14 residues. In germline, CDR1 is MRHNA, CDR2 SNTAGT. V trimming: 7 bases; J trimming: 7 bases; junction bases outside the gene matches: 13. CDR3 protein: CASNGLVPRCEQYV. The DNA of the CDR3 is TGTGCCAGCAATGGACTAGTTCCACGGTGTGAGCAGTACGTC.

The chain recombines TRBV5-1 with TRBJ2-7; D unresolved. V was shortened by 4 bases and J by 0 bases, with 11 bases between the two germline ends. Per the germline V gene, CDR1 is SGHRS and CDR2 is YFSETQ. CDR3 length: 14 amino acids. The CDR3 bases are TGCGCCAGCAGCCCCCGACTGGGCTCCTACGAGCAGTACGTC. Translating gives CASSPRLGSYEQYV.

V gene TRBV19 combines with J gene TRBJ2-1; D is perhaps TRBD2 (6 bases). V was shortened by 10 bases and J by 7 bases, with 20 bases between the two germline ends. The CDR3 is 14 residues long. The V gene's germline CDR1 is LNHDA and CDR2 SQIVND (reference sequence). The CDR3, as DNA: TGTGCCACTCAGTCGGGGGTATTGGTTAATGAGCAGTTCTTC. It codes for CATQSGVLVNEQFF.

This clone has only one observation. The chain links TRBV24-1 to TRBJ2-1; 7 nucleotides match TRBD1. V lost 2 bases and J lost 2; bases outside the gene matches: 8. The CDR3 contains 17 residues. Germline V CDR1 and CDR2: KGHDR, SFDVKD. The CDR3 DNA is TGTGCCACCAGTGATTCACAGGGGTCCTTCCCCTACAATGAGCAGTTCTTC. Protein: CATSDSQGSFPYNEQFF.

This clone was counted once. This chain links TRBV19 with TRBJ2-7, with 8 bases identical to TRBD1. This CDR3 contains 15 residues. CDR1 is LNHDA, CDR2 SQIVND, per germline (reference sequence). V trimming: 4 bases; J trimming: 2 bases; junction bases outside the gene matches: 7. CDR3 region: CASSTRTGIPYEQYF. The CDR3 bases are TGTGCCAGTAGTACCCGGACAGGGATACCCTACGAGCAGTACTTC.

In its sample, this clone was seen a few times. The chain combines TRBV18 with TRBJ1-1; a possible D gene is TRBD1 (6 bases). Trimming left V 1 base short and J 6 bases short, with 15 bases between. Germline loops: CDR1 KGHSH, CDR2 LQKENI. This CDR3 is built from 15 residues. The chain's CDR3 is CASSPRGGRGPEAFF. The CDR3 region has the DNA TGTGCCAGCTCACCACGGGGGGGCCGGGGGCCTGAAGCTTTCTTT. Filled out from reference TRBV18 and TRBJ1-1, the complete variable domain reads NAGVMQNPRHLVRRRGQEARLRCSPMKGHSHVYWYRQLPEEGLKFMVYLQKENIIDESGMPKERFSAEFPKEGPSILRIQQVVRGDSAAYFCASSPRGGRGPEAFFGQGTRLTVV.

The chain employs TRBV5-4 and TRBJ2-7; D is possibly TRBD2 (5 bases). From germline, CDR1 is SGHNT and CDR2 YYREEE (reference sequence). V was cut by 5 bases and J by 4 bases, with 16 bases left in between. CDR3 length: 14 amino acids. The CDR3 spells CASSRAAGMYEQYF. The CDR3 bases are TGTGCCAGCAGTCGGGCCGCGGGTATGTACGAGCAGTACTTC.

This clone has only one observation. The rearrangement joins TRBV3-1 (or the pseudogene TRBV3-2) to TRBJ1-1; D is perhaps TRBD1 (6 bases). V lost 4 bases to trimming and J lost 4 bases, with 13 bases between them. This CDR3 spans 14 amino acids. Per germline, CDR1 LGHDT and CDR2 YNNKEL (reference sequence). The CDR3 DNA follows: TGTGCCAGCAGCCCAAGCCCCAGGGGCACTGAAGCTTTCTTT. It encodes CASSPSPRGTEAFF.

V is TRBV4-1 and J is TRBJ2-3; 11 bases match TRBD2. Germline assignment: CDR1 MGHRA and CDR2 YSYEKL. After removal of 1 base from V and 2 bases from J, the junction contained 8 bases not matched to a gene. The CDR3 loop spans 18 amino acids. The chain's CDR3 is CASSQGRLAGGTTDTQYF. The CDR3 DNA reads as TGCGCCAGCAGCCAAGGCCGCCTAGCGGGGGGCACCACAGATACGCAGTATTTT.

The gene calls are TRBV11-3 and TRBJ2-2; unclear D gene. Trimming took off 5 bases at V and 5 bases at J, with 9 bases between the two ends. The CDR3 has 13 residues. From germline, CDR1 is SGHNT and CDR2 YENEEA. CDR3 coding DNA: TGTGCCAGCAGCGTCGGTTCGACCGGGGAGCTGTTTTTT. Amino acids: CASSVGSTGELFF.

The rearrangement links TRBV12-3 or TRBV12-4 to TRBJ2-2; the D gene is possibly TRBD1 (5 bases). The V gene lost 7 bases and the J gene lost 8 bases, with 14 bases spanning the gap. This CDR3 spans 13 amino acids. CDR3 DNA sequence: TGTGCCAGCACCCTAAGCAGGGCGGGGGAGCTGTTTTTT. This encodes CASTLSRAGELFF.

The J gene is TRBJ2-5, the V gene TRBV13, with TRBD2 matching 8 bases. The CDR3 loop spans 15 amino acids. CDR1 and CDR2 from the germline V gene are PRHDT and FYEKMQ (reference sequence). The V and J ends lost 2 bases and 5 bases, in that order; junction bases with no gene match: 7. Here the CDR3 reads CASSLQLAGRETQYF. The CDR3 DNA reads TGTGCCAGCAGCTTACAGCTAGCGGGTAGGGAGACCCAGTACTTC.